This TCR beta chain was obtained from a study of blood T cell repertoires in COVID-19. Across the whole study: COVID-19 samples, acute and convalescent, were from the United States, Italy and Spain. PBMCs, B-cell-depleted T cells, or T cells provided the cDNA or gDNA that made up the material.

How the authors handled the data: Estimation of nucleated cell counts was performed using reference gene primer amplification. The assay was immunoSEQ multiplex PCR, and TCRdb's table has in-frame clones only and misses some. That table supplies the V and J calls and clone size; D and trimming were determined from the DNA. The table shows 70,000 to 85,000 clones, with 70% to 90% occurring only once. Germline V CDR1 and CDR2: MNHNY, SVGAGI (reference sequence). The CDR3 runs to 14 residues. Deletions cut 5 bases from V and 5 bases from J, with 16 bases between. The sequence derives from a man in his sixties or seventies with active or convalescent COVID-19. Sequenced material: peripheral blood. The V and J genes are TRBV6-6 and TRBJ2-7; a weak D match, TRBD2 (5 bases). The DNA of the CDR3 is TGTGCCAGCAGTCCACTAGGCGCCAAGAACGAGCAGTACTTC. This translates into CASSPLGAKNEQYF.